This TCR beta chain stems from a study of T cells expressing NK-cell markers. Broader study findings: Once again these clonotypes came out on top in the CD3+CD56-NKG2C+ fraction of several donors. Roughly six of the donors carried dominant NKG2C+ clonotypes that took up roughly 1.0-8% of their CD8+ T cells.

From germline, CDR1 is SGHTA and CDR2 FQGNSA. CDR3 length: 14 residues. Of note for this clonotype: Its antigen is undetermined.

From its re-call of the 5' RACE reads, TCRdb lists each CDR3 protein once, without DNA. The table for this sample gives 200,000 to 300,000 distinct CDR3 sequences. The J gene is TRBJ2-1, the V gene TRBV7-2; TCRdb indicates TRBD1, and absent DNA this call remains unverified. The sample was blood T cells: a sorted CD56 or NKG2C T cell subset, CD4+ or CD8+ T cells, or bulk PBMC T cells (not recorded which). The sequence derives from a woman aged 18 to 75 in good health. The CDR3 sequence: CASSADMGNNEQFF.